One sample yielded the 18 T cell receptor beta chains listed below, sequenced in a study of blood T cell repertoires in COVID-19 (dated by TCRdb to the early 2020s). Library creation used the immunoSEQ multiplex PCR assay. TCRdb stores this immuneACCESS table with in-frame sequences only. Part of the clones is absent; in the studies checked, under half of the shortfall reflects unresolved V genes, and no reason is known for the rest. The sample contains around 72,000 clones, roughly four fifths of them found a single time. The ten largest clones take up about 20% of the sample. Sequencing used peripheral blood. The receptors stem from a woman in her seventies with acute or convalescent COVID-19.

J is TRBJ1-1 and V is TRBV14, with D perhaps TRBD1 (6 bases). V was clipped by 0 bases and J by 4 bases, with 21 bases between them. The CDR3 contains 18 residues. Per germline, CDR1 SGHDN and CDR2 FVKESK. CDR3 in DNA: TGTGCCAGCAGCCAAGAAGGGGGATATCGGGGCACCCGCACTGAAGCTTTCTTT. As protein: CASSQEGGYRGTRTEAFF. Looking up the rest from reference TRBV14 and TRBJ1-1 gives the full variable domain: EAGVTQFPSHSVIEKGQTVTLRCDPISGHDNLYWYRRVMGKEIKFLLHFVKESKQDESGMPNNRFLAERTGGTYSTLKVQPAELEDSGVYFCASSQEGGYRGTRTEAFFGQGTRLTVV.

The chain links TRBV7-7 to TRBJ2-6; 9 bases are shared with TRBD2. This CDR3 region has 17 residues. Germline CDR1 reads SSHAT; CDR2 reads FNYEAQ (reference sequence). With V trimmed by 10 bases and J by 3 bases, 13 bases remained unmatched. The DNA of the CDR3 is TGTGCCACTGGGGGACCAGCGGGAGGAGGTGGGGCCAACGTCCTGACTTTC. This codes for CATGGPAGGGGANVLTF.

The rearrangement joins TRBV7-9 to TRBJ1-1, with D possibly matching TRBD1 (6 bases). With 5 bases removed from V and 7 bases from J, the gap between germline ends came to 14 bases. The CDR3 contains 13 residues. Germline V gene lookup returns CDR1 SEHNR and CDR2 FQNEAQ (reference sequence). The CDR3 sequence is CASSETGFREAFF. The DNA for the CDR3 is TGTGCCAGCAGCGAAACAGGGTTTCGTGAAGCTTTCTTT.

The gene calls are TRBV25-1 and TRBJ2-7; D gene ambiguous. The ends were cut back, 5 bases at V and 2 bases at J, with 13 bases in the middle. Germline V gives CDR1 MGHDK, CDR2 SYGVNS. The CDR3 is 14 amino acids. CDR3 residues: CASSPHRVPYEQYF. CDR3 bases: TGTGCCAGCAGTCCCCATCGGGTCCCCTACGAGCAGTACTTC.

The chain uses TRBV12-5 and TRBJ2-7; weak D call: TRBD1 (5 bases). Germline V gene lookup returns CDR1 LGHNT and CDR2 FRNRAP. Trimming stripped 6 bases from V and 2 bases from J, with 14 bases between. The length of the CDR3 is 14 residues. The CDR3 loop is CASGLQVPPYEQYF. The CDR3 DNA reads TGTGCTAGTGGCTTACAGGTTCCCCCCTACGAGCAGTACTTC.

This clone was counted a single time. The DNA of the CDR3 is TGCGCCAGCAGCTTGGTAGATCCGCCGAATGAGCAGTTCTTC. Its protein is CASSLVDPPNEQFF. V is TRBV5-1 and J is TRBJ2-1; no clear D gene. The V gene lost 0 bases and the J gene lost 7 bases, with 11 bases spanning the gap. Germline-derived CDR1 and CDR2 are SGHRS and YFSETQ. CDR3 length equals 14 residues. Full variable domain (rest looked up from reference TRBV5-1 and TRBJ2-1): KAGVTQTPRYLIKTRGQQVTLSCSPISGHRSVSWYQQTPGQGLQFLFEYFSETQRNKGNFPGRFSGRQFSNSRSEMNVSTLELGDSALYLCASSLVDPPNEQFFGPGTRLTVL.

This sequence joins TRBV7-6 and TRBJ1-4, with a weak D call TRBD1 (6 bases). Trimming pared 5 bases from V and 7 bases from J, leaving 20 bases between. Germline assignment: CDR1 SGHVS and CDR2 FNYEAQ. This CDR3 contains 16 residues. CDR3 nucleotides: TGTGCCAGCAGCGCTCCATACAGGGAGTCGAGTGAAAAACTGTTTTTT. Protein product: CASSAPYRESSEKLFF. The variable domain in full, completed from reference TRBV7-6 and TRBJ1-4, reads GAGVSQSPRYKVTKRGQDVALRCDPISGHVSLYWYRQALGQGPEFLTYFNYEAQQDKSGLPNDRFSAERPEGSISTLTIQRTEQRDSAMYRCASSAPYRESSEKLFFGSGTQLSVL.

The J gene is TRBJ1-5, the V gene TRBV21-1; the table's TRBD1 call for D was not verified on the DNA. TRBV21-1 corresponds to a pseudogene. CDR3 length: 22 residues. The CDR3 reads CASSKGHPRDRALGLPHQPQHF. The CDR3 nucleotides are TGTGCCAGCAGCAAAGGACACCCCCGGGACAGGGCCCTAGGTTTACCCCATCAGCCCCAGCATTTT.

The V and J genes are TRBV19 and TRBJ2-2, with D maybe TRBD1 (6 bases). Germline lookup yields CDR1 LNHDA and CDR2 SQIVND (reference sequence). The CDR3 sequence is 14 residues long. V gave up 3 bases and J gave up 4 bases, with 9 bases separating them. CDR3 in DNA: TGTGCCAGTAGTATCCGGACAGCCACCGGGGAGCTGTTTTTT. Protein sequence: CASSIRTATGELFF.

The genes are TRBV21-1 and TRBJ1-5; the D call TRBD1 from the table was never checked on the DNA. TRBV21-1 is designated a pseudogene. This CDR3 contains 17 residues. The CDR3 bases are TGTGCCAGCAGCAAAGGGGACAGGGGGCCAAGCAATCAGCCCCAGCATTTT. It encodes CASSKGDRGPSNQPQHF.

This clone was seen a few times. The chain uses TRBV12-3 or TRBV12-4 and TRBJ1-3; D is unresolved. The CDR3 length is 13 residues. V was cut by 8 bases and J by 0 bases, with 8 bases left in between. The CDR3 region has the DNA TGTGCCAGCTTTCCCTTCTCTGGAAACACCATATATTTT. Protein product: CASFPFSGNTIYF.

V gene TRBV6-5 combines with J gene TRBJ2-1; 7 bases agree with TRBD2. The CDR3 covers 14 residues. In germline, CDR1 is MNHEY, CDR2 SVGAGI. V shed 11 bases and J 5 bases; nucleotides not matched to a gene: 12. This CDR3 is CASNRASGHNEQFF. The CDR3 DNA reads TGTGCCTCCAACCGGGCTAGCGGCCACAATGAGCAGTTCTTC.

V is TRBV30 and J is TRBJ2-5; tentative D call: TRBD2 (5 bases). Germline V gene data show CDR1 as GTSNPN and CDR2 as SVGIG (reference sequence). The ends were cut back, 4 bases at V and 2 bases at J, with 17 bases in the middle. The CDR3 sequence is 15 residues long. CDR3 loop: CAWTLGVASQETQYF. The CDR3, as DNA: TGTGCCTGGACTCTCGGAGTAGCGTCTCAAGAGACCCAGTACTTC.

This clone was seen just once. The chain couples TRBV20-1 to TRBJ1-4, with 9 bases aligning to TRBD1. The V gene's germline CDR1 is DFQATT and CDR2 SNEGSKA (reference sequence). The CDR3 runs 11 residues. Trimming took 6 bases from V and 10 from J; bases not matched to a gene: 3. The CDR3 DNA follows: TGCAGTGCCGACAGGGGGGGAAAACTGTTTTTT. The encoded protein is CSADRGGKLFF.

Comments on this clone: Its ends do not fully match the called genes, so a read error is possible. The chain has TRBV7-7 and TRBJ2-3; 10 nucleotides agree with TRBD2. The CDR3 totals 16 residues. Per the germline V gene, CDR1 is SSHAT and CDR2 is FNYEAQ (reference sequence). CDR3 protein: CASSPGSGGFTDTQYF. The CDR3 nucleotides are TGTGCTAGCAGCCCCGGTAGCGGGGGGTTCACAGATACGCAGTATTTT. Complete variable domain (other parts from reference TRBV7-7 and TRBJ2-3): GAGVSQSPRYKVTKRGQDVTLRCDPISSHATLYWYQQALGQGPEFLTYFNYEAQPDKSGLPSDRFSAERPEGSISTLTIQRTEQRDSAMYRCASSPGSGGFTDTQYFGPGTRLTVL.

V is TRBV29-1 and J is TRBJ1-2; 7 bases align to TRBD1. The germline gives CDR1 SQVTM, CDR2 ANQGSEA. This CDR3 has 12 amino acids. The V gene end was trimmed by 0 bases and the J gene end by 8 bases; junction bases not matched to a gene: 3. The CDR3 DNA is TGCAGCGTTGAAGAAGGGGGCGCGGGCTACACCTTC. Protein product: CSVEEGGAGYTF. Using reference TRBV29-1 and TRBJ1-2 for the parts outside the CDR3, the full variable domain is SAVISQKPSRDICQRGTSLTIQCQVDSQVTMMFWYRQQPGQSLTLIATANQGSEATYESGFVIDKFPISRPNLTFSTLTVSNMSPEDSSIYLCSVEEGGAGYTFGSGTRLTVV.

Only one count was recorded for this clone. V and J are TRBV19 and TRBJ2-3, with D possibly matching TRBD2 (6 bases). This CDR3 has 15 amino acids. The V gene lost 6 bases and the J gene lost 0 bases, with 13 bases spanning the gap. The germline gives CDR1 LNHDA, CDR2 SQIVND (reference sequence). The DNA of the CDR3 is TGTGCCAGTAGCTGGACTATACCTAGCACAGATACGCAGTATTTT. This translates into CASSWTIPSTDTQYF.

The V and J genes are TRBV28 and TRBJ1-4, with 11 bases fitting TRBD1. Germline V gene sequence: CDR1 MDHEN, CDR2 SYDVKM. The V segment lost 10 bases and the J segment 8 bases; nucleotides outside the gene matches: 9. This CDR3 has 14 residues. The CDR3 is CAIATGQGGEKLFF. CDR3 nucleotide sequence: TGTGCCATCGCAACGGGACAGGGGGGCGAAAAACTGTTTTTT.